These 21 T cell receptor beta chains share one sample of origin, sequenced in a study of blood T cell repertoires in COVID-19. Libraries were prepared by immunoSEQ multiplex PCR; TCRdb keeps only in-frame clonotypes and omits some of them. The data hold some 430,000 clones, with about 90% observed a single time. The sample taken for sequencing was PBMCs or T cells enriched from blood (not recorded which). The receptors stem from a man younger than 35 who had recovered from COVID-19.

V is TRBV10-2 and J is TRBJ1-2, with TRBD1 matching over 7 bases. The CDR3 runs 13 residues. Looked up from germline, CDR1 is WSHSY and CDR2 is SAAADI. Trimming at V came to 3 bases and at J to 5 bases, leaving 3 bases not matched to a gene. In nucleotides, the CDR3 is TGCGCCAGCAGTGACGGACAGGAGTATGGCTACACCTTC. Residues: CASSDGQEYGYTF.

The rearrangement uses TRBV27 and TRBJ2-7; D call uncertain. Germline-derived CDR1 and CDR2 are MNHEY and SMNVEV (reference sequence). Trimming shortened V by 2 bases and J by 3 bases, and 14 bases separated the two germline ends. This CDR3 has 15 residues. CDR3 coding DNA: TGTGCCAGCAGTTTAGCGGCCGGGTCTAACTACGAGCAGTACTTC. It encodes CASSLAAGSNYEQYF.

The V gene is TRBV5-1, the J gene TRBJ1-3; TRBD1 is a possible D gene (6 bases). Deletions cut 4 bases from V and 6 bases from J, with 17 bases between. The CDR3 is 15 residues long. Germline CDR1 SGHRS, CDR2 YFSETQ. CDR3 DNA sequence: TGCGCCAGCAGCCAATTGACAGGCCAAAAAAACACCATATATTTT. Translating gives CASSQLTGQKNTIYF.

V is TRBV19 and J is TRBJ2-5; 10 nucleotides agree with TRBD2. This CDR3 has 16 residues. Germline loops: CDR1 LNHDA, CDR2 SQIVND (reference sequence). J was trimmed by 5 bases and V by 4 bases; bases with no gene match: 10. The CDR3 region has the DNA TGTGCCAGTAGTAGCAACCCTAGCGGGAGCTGGGAGACCCAGTACTTC. Translation gives CASSSNPSGSWETQYF.

The chain recombines TRBV5-5 with TRBJ1-2; TRBD1 matches 10 bases. Germline CDR1 SGHKS, CDR2 YYEKEE (reference sequence). The CDR3 has 16 residues. After removal of 4 bases from V and 8 bases from J, the junction contained 14 bases not matched to a gene. The CDR3 spells CASSLGTGVLGSGYTF. Written as DNA, the CDR3 is TGTGCCAGCAGCCTTGGGACAGGGGTATTGGGATCGGGCTACACCTTC.

The chain recombines TRBV5-1 with TRBJ1-3, with a weak D call TRBD1 (6 bases). Germline V CDR1 and CDR2: SGHRS, YFSETQ. The V end lost 1 base, the J end lost 2 bases, and 7 bases lay between the germline ends. This CDR3 contains 14 residues. CDR3 protein: CASSLSGAGNTIYF. The CDR3 DNA reads as TGCGCCAGCAGCTTGTCAGGGGCTGGAAACACCATATATTTT.

The chain couples TRBV28 to TRBJ2-3; D possibly corresponds to TRBD2 (6 bases). Trimming shortened V by 3 bases and J by 2 bases, and 9 bases separated the two germline ends. Per the germline V gene, CDR1 is MDHEN and CDR2 is SYDVKM. The CDR3 is 14 amino acids. In DNA form, the CDR3 reads TGTGCCAGCAGTTTGGCGGGGAACACAGATACGCAGTATTTT. Encoded protein: CASSLAGNTDTQYF.

The chain combines TRBV5-4 with TRBJ2-7; no clear D gene. V lost 2 bases and J lost 0, with 9 bases in between. Per germline, CDR1 SGHNT and CDR2 YYREEE (reference sequence). The CDR3 is made up of 14 amino acids. The CDR3 reads CASSLRVPSYEQYF. The CDR3 coding sequence is TGTGCCAGCAGCTTACGGGTGCCCTCCTACGAGCAGTACTTC.

This chain uses TRBV2 with TRBJ2-7; D not resolved. The V end lost 4 bases, the J end lost 1 base, and 5 bases lay between the germline ends. Germline V gives CDR1 SNHLY, CDR2 FYNNEI. The CDR3 sequence is 12 residues long. CDR3 in DNA: TGTGCCAGCAGTGCCGGTTCCTACGAGCAGTACTTC. The encoded protein is CASSAGSYEQYF.

The chain combines TRBV20-1 with TRBJ2-1; D gene uncertain. Trimming took 6 bases from V and 6 from J, leaving 9 bases between them. CDR3 length: 11 amino acids. Germline-derived CDR1 and CDR2 are DFQATT and SNEGSKA (reference sequence). CDR3 DNA sequence: TGCAGTGCGCGTAGCCTCAATGAGCAGTTCTTC. Its protein product is CSARSLNEQFF.

This chain connects TRBV11-3 to TRBJ1-1; 10 bases agree with TRBD1. The CDR3 totals 15 residues. V shed 4 bases and J 5 bases; nucleotides not matched to a gene: 7. Germline CDR1 and CDR2: SGHNT and YENEEA. CDR3 sequence reads: CASSWDRGSGTEAFF. CDR3 bases: TGTGCCAGCAGCTGGGACAGGGGTAGTGGGACTGAAGCTTTCTTT.

This chain connects TRBV18 to TRBJ2-7; D is undetermined. Trimming removed 3 bases at V and 7 bases at J, with 10 bases between. CDR3 size: 12 residues. The germline CDR1 and CDR2 sequences are KGHSH and LQKENI. CDR3 bases: TGTGCCAGCTCACCTTCCGTCGCGGAGCAGTACTTC. It encodes CASSPSVAEQYF.

The chain recombines TRBV18 with TRBJ2-1; 10 bases fit TRBD2. The CDR3 length is 17 residues. Per the germline V gene, CDR1 is KGHSH and CDR2 is LQKENI. Trimming at V came to 1 base and at J to 7 bases, leaving 10 bases not matched to a gene. For the CDR3, the DNA is TGTGCCAGCTCACCACTTCTTTCTAGCGGGAGTTTTAATGAGCAGTTCTTC. Translating gives CASSPLLSSGSFNEQFF.

CDR3: CASSLGAGGPLNEQFF. In nucleotides, the CDR3 is TGCGCCAGCAGCTTGGGGGCGGGGGGGCCCCTAAATGAGCAGTTCTTC. The chain is built from TRBV5-1 and TRBJ2-1; 9 nucleotides align to TRBD2. V was pared by 0 bases and J by 7 bases, with 8 bases of the junction left unmatched. CDR1 is SGHRS, CDR2 YFSETQ, per germline. This CDR3 has 16 residues.

This chain's CDR3 is CASQRDTNEKLFF. CDR3 sequence (DNA): TGTGCCAGTCAACGAGACACCAATGAAAAACTGTTTTTT. V is TRBV3-1 (or the pseudogene TRBV3-2) and J is TRBJ1-4, with no clear D. This CDR3 has 13 residues. V was trimmed by 9 bases and J by 5 bases, leaving 13 bases between them. The V gene's germline CDR1 is LGHDT and CDR2 YNNKEL (reference sequence).

The gene calls are TRBV6-5 and TRBJ2-7; 10 positions match TRBD2. CDR3 length: 13 amino acids. With V trimmed by 4 bases and J by 6 bases, 3 bases remained unmatched. CDR1 and CDR2 from the germline V gene are MNHEY and SVGAGI. In DNA form, the CDR3 reads TGTGCCAGCAGTTGGTTAGCGGGGGGCGAGCAGTACTTC. It is translated as CASSWLAGGEQYF.

The chain uses TRBV18 and TRBJ2-1; 8 bases map to TRBD2. J gave up 9 bases and V 0 bases, and 19 bases lay outside the gene matches. Germline CDR1 KGHSH, CDR2 LQKENI. The CDR3 has 19 amino acids. The DNA of the CDR3 is TGTGCCAGCTCACCACCTCTAAGGTCGATTGGCGGGAGGTTGATTGAGCAGTTCTTC. This gives the protein CASSPPLRSIGGRLIEQFF.

The chain uses TRBV27 and TRBJ1-3, with D perhaps matching TRBD1 (6 bases). The CDR3 contains 15 residues. V dropped 6 bases and J dropped 0 bases, with 12 bases sitting between them. Germline CDR1 reads MNHEY; CDR2 reads SMNVEV (reference sequence). CDR3 in DNA: TGTGCCAGCAGAGGGGGATCTAACTCTGGAAACACCATATATTTT. It encodes CASRGGSNSGNTIYF.

The rearrangement joins TRBV5-4 to TRBJ1-2, with TRBD1 as a possible D gene (5 bases). The CDR3 spans 15 residues. Trimming removed 2 bases at V and 11 bases at J, with 22 bases between. Germline CDR1 SGHNT, CDR2 YYREEE (reference sequence). The CDR3: CASSFGGIVLEAYTF. DNA of the CDR3: TGTGCCAGCAGCTTTGGGGGGATAGTCCTTGAGGCTTACACCTTC.

The chain combines TRBV9 with TRBJ1-6; D perhaps matches TRBD1 (5 bases). CDR1 is SGDLS, CDR2 YYNGEE, per germline. This CDR3 is built from 15 residues. V lost 3 bases to trimming and J lost 8 bases, with 15 bases between them. The CDR3 nucleotides are TGTGCCAGCAGCGCACCGACCCAGGGTTATTCACCCCTCCACTTT. Translating gives CASSAPTQGYSPLHF.

The V gene is TRBV18, the J gene TRBJ2-5; D gene unclear. This CDR3 comprises 11 residues. Trimming removed 4 bases at V and 2 bases at J, with 2 bases between. CDR1 is KGHSH and CDR2 is LQKENI in the germline V gene. CDR3 residues: CASSLQETQYF. CDR3 DNA: TGTGCCAGCTCACTACAAGAGACCCAGTACTTC.